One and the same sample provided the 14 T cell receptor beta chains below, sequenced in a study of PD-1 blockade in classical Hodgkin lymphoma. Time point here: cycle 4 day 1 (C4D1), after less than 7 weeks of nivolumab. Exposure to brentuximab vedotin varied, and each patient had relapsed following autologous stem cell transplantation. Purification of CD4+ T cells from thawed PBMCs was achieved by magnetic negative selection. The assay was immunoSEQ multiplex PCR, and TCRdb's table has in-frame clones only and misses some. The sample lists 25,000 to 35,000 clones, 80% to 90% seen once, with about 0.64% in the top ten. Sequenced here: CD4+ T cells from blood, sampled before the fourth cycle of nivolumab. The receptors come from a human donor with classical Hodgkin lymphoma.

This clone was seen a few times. The CDR3 bases are TGTGCCAGCAGCCTTGTACAGGGCGGACAGCCCCAGCATTTT. This sequence encodes CASSLVQGGQPQHF. The V gene is TRBV7-6, the J gene TRBJ1-5, with D possibly being TRBD1 (6 bases). Germline V gene sequence: CDR1 SGHVS, CDR2 FNYEAQ. This CDR3 contains 14 residues. The V end lost 5 bases, the J end lost 7 bases, and 15 bases lay between the germline ends.

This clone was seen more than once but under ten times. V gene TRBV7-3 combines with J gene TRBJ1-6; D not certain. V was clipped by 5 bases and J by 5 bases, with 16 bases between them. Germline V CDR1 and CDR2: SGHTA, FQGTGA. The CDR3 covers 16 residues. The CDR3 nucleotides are TGTGCCAGCAGCAGAACGCCGGCGGGGAATAATTCACCCCTCCACTTT. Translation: CASSRTPAGNNSPLHF.

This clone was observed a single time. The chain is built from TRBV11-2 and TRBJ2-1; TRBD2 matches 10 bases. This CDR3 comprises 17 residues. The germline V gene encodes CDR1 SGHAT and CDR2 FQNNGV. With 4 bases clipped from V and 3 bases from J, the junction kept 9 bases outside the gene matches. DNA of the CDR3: TGTGCCAGCAGCTCACGGCTGCTAGCGGGGGTCTACAATGAGCAGTTCTTC. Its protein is CASSSRLLAGVYNEQFF.

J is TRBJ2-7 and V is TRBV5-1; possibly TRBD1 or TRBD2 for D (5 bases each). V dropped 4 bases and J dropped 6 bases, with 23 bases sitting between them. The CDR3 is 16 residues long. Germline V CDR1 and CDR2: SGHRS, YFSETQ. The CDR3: CASSTLPGTGFVEQYF. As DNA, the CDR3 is TGCGCCAGCAGCACGCTCCCGGGGACCGGCTTTGTCGAGCAGTACTTC.

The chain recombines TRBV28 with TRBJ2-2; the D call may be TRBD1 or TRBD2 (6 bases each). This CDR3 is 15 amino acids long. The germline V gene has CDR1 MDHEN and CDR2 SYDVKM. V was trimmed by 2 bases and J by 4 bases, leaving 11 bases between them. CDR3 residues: CASSLMGGVTGELFF. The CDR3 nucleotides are TGTGCCAGCAGTTTAATGGGGGGCGTCACCGGGGAGCTGTTTTTT.

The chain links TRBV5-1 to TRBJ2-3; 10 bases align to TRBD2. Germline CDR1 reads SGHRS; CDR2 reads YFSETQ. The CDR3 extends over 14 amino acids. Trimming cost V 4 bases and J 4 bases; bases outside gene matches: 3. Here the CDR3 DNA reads TGCGCCAGCAGCGTTAGCGGGGGGCCAGATACGCAGTATTTT. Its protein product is CASSVSGGPDTQYF.

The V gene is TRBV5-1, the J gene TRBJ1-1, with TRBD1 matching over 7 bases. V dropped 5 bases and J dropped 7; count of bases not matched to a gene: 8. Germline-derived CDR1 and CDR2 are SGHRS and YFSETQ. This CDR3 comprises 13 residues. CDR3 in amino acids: CASRQGPAGEAFF. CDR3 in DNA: TGCGCCAGCAGACAGGGGCCAGCGGGTGAAGCTTTCTTT.

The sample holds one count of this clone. For the CDR3, the DNA is TGTGCCAGCAGTTACCGGGACAGGGGTAGTGGCTACACCTTC. Its protein is CASSYRDRGSGYTF. The V call is TRBV6-5, the J call TRBJ1-2; 10 bases are shared with TRBD1. V trimming: 2 bases; J trimming: 7 bases; junction bases outside the gene matches: 4. The CDR3 extends over 14 amino acids. CDR1 and CDR2 from the germline V gene are MNHEY and SVGAGI.

The CDR3 region is CASTGSGGVRDTQYF. CDR3 coding DNA: TGCGCCAGCACGGGCAGCGGGGGGGTCAGAGATACGCAGTATTTT. The chain couples TRBV5-1 to TRBJ2-3; TRBD2 agrees at 10 bases. In germline, CDR1 is SGHRS, CDR2 YFSETQ. CDR3 length equals 15 residues. Trimming removed 6 bases from V and 5 bases from J; junction bases left unmatched: 9.

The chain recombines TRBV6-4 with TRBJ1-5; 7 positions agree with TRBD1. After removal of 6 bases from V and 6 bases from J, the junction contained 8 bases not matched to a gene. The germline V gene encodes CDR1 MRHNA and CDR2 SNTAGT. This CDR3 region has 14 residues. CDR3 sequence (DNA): TGTGCCAGCAGCTTTGCAGGGGGTGCTCAGCCCCAGCATTTT. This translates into CASSFAGGAQPQHF.

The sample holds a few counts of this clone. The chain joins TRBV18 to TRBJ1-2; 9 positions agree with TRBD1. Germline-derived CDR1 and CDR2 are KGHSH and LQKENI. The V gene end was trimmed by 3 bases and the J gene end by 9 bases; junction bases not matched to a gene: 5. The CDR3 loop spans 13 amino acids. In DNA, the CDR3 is TGTGCCAGCTCACCCGGGACAGGGACGAGCTACACCTTC. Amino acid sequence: CASSPGTGTSYTF. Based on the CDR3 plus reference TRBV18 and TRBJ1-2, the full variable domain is NAGVMQNPRHLVRRRGQEARLRCSPMKGHSHVYWYRQLPEEGLKFMVYLQKENIIDESGMPKERFSAEFPKEGPSILRIQQVVRGDSAAYFCASSPGTGTSYTFGSGTRLTVV.

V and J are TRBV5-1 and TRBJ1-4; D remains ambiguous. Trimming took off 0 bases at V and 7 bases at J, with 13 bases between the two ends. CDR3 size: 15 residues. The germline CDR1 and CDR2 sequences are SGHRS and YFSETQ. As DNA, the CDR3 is TGCGCCAGCAGCTTGGGGGAGTCTAGCGGTGAAAAACTGTTTTTT. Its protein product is CASSLGESSGEKLFF.

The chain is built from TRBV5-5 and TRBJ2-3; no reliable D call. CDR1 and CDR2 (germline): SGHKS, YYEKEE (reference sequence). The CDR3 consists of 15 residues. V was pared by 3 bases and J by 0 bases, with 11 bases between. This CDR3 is CASSSNTGSTDTQYF. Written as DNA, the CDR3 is TGTGCCAGCAGCTCCAACACTGGGAGCACAGATACGCAGTATTTT.

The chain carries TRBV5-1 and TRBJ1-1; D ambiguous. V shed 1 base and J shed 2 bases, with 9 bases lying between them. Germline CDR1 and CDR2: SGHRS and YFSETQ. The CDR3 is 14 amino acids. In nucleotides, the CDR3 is TGCGCCAGCAGCTTGTGGCTGTCTAACACTGAAGCTTTCTTT. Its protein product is CASSLWLSNTEAFF.